This TCR beta chain was documented in a study of cytomegalovirus exposure and HLA in healthy donors. Study observations and caveats: Available immune exposure information covered CMV serostatus only.

Comment on this clone: Its target is not known.

The PCR made use of 60 Vbeta and 13 Jbeta primers. Repertoires were generated with immunoSEQ multiplex PCR, while TCRdb's copy carries only in-frame clones and drops some. The table records fewer than 200,000 clones, roughly four fifths of them present only once. Specimen: PBMCs. The TCR was taken from a man aged 50 or older in good health and CMV-seronegative.

This CDR3 reads CASRTTGTGDYGYTF. Here the CDR3 DNA reads TGTGCCAGCAGGACTACCGGGACAGGGGACTATGGCTACACCTTC. The V gene is TRBV6-5, the J gene TRBJ1-2, with TRBD1 matching over 10 bases. Per the germline V gene, CDR1 is MNHEY and CDR2 is SVGAGI. The CDR3 runs 15 residues. Trimming took 6 bases from V and 3 from J; bases not matched to a gene: 7.